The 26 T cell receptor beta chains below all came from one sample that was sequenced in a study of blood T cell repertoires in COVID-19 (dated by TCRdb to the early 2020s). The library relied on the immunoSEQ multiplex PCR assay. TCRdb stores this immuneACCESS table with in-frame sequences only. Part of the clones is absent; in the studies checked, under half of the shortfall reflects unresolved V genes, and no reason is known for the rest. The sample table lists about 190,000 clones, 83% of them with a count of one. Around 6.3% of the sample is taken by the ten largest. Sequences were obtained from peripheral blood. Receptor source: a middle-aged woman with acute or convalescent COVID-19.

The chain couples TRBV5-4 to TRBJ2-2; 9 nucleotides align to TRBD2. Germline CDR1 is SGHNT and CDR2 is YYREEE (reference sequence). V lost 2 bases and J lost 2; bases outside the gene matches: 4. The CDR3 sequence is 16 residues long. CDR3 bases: TGTGCCAGCAGCTTTAAGACTAGCGGTAACACCGGGGAGCTGTTTTTT. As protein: CASSFKTSGNTGELFF.

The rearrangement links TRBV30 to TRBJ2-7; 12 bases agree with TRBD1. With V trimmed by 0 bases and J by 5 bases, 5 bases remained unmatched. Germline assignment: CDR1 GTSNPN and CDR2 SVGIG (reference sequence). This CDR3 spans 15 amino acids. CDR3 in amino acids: CAWSVLGTGGDEQYF. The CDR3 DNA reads TGTGCCTGGAGTGTACTGGGGACAGGGGGCGACGAGCAGTACTTC.

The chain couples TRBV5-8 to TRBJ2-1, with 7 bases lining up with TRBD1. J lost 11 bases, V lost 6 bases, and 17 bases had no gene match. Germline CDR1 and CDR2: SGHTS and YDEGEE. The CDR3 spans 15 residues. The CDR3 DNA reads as TGTGCCAGCACCACCCTAAGGGCGACAGGGTCGAAGCAGTTCTTC. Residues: CASTTLRATGSKQFF.

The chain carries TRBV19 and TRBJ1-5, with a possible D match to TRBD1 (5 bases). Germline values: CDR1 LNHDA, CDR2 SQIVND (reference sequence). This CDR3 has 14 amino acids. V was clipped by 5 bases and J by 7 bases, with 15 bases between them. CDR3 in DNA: TGTGCCAGTAGTTCGCCTGCAGGGCGCCAGCCCCAGCATTTT. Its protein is CASSSPAGRQPQHF.

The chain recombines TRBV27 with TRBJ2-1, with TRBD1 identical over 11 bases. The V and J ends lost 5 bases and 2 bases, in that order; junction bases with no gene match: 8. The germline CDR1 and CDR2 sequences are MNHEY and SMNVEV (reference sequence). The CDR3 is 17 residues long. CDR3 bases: TGTGCCAGCAGTCCCGCCGGGACAGGGGGGCCCTACAATGAGCAGTTCTTC. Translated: CASSPAGTGGPYNEQFF.

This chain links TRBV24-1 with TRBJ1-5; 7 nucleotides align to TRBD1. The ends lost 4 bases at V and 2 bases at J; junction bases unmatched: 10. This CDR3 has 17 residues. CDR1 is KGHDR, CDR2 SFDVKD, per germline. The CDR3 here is CATSDNRGWVGNQPQHF. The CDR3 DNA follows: TGTGCCACCAGTGACAACAGGGGTTGGGTGGGCAATCAGCCCCAGCATTTT.

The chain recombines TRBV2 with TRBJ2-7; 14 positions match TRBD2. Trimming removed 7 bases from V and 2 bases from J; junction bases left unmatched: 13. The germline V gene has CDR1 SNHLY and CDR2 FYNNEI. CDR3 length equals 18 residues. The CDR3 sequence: CASTIGTSGRASAYEQYF. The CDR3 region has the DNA TGTGCCAGCACCATCGGGACTAGCGGGAGAGCCTCCGCCTACGAGCAGTACTTC.

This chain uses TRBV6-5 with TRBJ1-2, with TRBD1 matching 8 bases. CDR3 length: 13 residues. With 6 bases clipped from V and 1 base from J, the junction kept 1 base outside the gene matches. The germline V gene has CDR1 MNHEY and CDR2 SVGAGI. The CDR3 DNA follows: TGTGCCAGCAGCGACAGGGGTAACTATGGCTACACCTTC. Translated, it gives CASSDRGNYGYTF.

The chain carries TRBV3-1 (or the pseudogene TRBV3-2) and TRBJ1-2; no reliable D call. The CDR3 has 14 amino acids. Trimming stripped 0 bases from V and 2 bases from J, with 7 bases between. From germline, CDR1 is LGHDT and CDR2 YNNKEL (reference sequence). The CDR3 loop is CASSQEGVNYGYTF. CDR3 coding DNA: TGTGCCAGCAGCCAAGAAGGAGTGAACTATGGCTACACCTTC.

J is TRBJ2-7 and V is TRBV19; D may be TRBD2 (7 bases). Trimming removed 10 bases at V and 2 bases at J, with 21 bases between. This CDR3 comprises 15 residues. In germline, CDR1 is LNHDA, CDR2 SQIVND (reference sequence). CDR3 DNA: TGTGCCACATCCTCAAGGGCGGGGGCCCCCTACGAGCAGTACTTC. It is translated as CATSSRAGAPYEQYF.

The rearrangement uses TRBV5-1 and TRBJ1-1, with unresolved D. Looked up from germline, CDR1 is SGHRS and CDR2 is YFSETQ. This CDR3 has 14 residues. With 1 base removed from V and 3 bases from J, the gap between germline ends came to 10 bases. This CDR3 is CASSLWSEDTEAFF. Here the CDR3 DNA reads TGCGCCAGCAGCTTGTGGAGTGAGGACACTGAAGCTTTCTTT.

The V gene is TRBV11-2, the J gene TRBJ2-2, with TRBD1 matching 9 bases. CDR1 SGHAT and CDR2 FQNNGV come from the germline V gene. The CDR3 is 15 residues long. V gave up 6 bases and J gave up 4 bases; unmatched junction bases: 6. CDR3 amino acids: CASRRTGDLTGELFF. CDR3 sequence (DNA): TGTGCCAGCAGACGGACAGGGGATCTCACCGGGGAGCTGTTTTTT. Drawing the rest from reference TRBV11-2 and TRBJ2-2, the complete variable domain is EAGVAQSPRYKIIEKRQSVAFWCNPISGHATLYWYQQILGQGPKLLIQFQNNGVVDDSQLPKDRFSAERLKGVDSTLKIQPAKLEDSAVYLCASRRTGDLTGELFFGEGSRLTVL.

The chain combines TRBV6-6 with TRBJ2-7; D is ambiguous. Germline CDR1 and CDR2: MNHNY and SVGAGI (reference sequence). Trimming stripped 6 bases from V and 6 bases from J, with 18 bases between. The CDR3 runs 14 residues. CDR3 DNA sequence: TGTGCCAGCAGCCCCCCCCCTCATCTCGGCGAGCAGTACTTC. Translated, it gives CASSPPPHLGEQYF.

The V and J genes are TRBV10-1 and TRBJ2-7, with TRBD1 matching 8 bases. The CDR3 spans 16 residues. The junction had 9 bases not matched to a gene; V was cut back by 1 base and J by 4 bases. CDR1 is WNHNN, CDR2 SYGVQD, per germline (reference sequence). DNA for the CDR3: TGCGCCAGCAGTGAGTACCGGGGACAGGATTTGTACGAGCAGTACTTC. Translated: CASSEYRGQDLYEQYF.

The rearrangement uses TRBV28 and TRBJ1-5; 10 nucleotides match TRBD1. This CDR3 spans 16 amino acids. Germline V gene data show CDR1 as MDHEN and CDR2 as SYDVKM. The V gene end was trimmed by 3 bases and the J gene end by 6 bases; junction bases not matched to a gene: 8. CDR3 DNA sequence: TGTGCCAGCAGTTTGACCGACAGGGGGCTTGGTCAGCCCCAGCATTTT. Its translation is CASSLTDRGLGQPQHF.

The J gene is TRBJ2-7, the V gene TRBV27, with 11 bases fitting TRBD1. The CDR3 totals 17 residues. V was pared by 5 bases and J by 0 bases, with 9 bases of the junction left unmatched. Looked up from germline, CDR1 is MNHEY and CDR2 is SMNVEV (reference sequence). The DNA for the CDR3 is TGTGCCAGCAGTCGGGGACAGGGGGACACAAGCTCCTACGAGCAGTACTTC. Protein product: CASSRGQGDTSSYEQYF.

CDR3 amino acids: CASSSRDYMPQYF. The CDR3 DNA sequence: TGTGCCAGCAGTTCCCGGGACTATATGCCGCAGTATTTT. The chain is built from TRBV28 and TRBJ2-3, with 7 bases lining up with TRBD2. Germline V lookup: CDR1 MDHEN, CDR2 SYDVKM. The CDR3 extends over 13 amino acids. V was pared by 4 bases and J by 10 bases, with 8 bases of the junction left unmatched.

CDR3: CASSSSSGGLREQYF. Here the CDR3 DNA reads TGTGCCAGCAGCTCCTCTAGCGGGGGGCTCCGCGAGCAGTACTTC. The V call is TRBV7-9, the J call TRBJ2-7; 11 bases map to TRBD2. V was clipped by 4 bases and J by 6 bases; unmatched bases: 8. The CDR3 totals 15 residues. Germline CDR1 is SEHNR and CDR2 is FQNEAQ (reference sequence).

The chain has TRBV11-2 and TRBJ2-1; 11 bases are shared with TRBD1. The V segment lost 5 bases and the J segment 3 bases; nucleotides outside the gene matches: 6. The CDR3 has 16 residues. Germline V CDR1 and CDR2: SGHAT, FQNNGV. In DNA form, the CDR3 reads TGTGCCAGCAGCGGGTGGACAGGGGGCTACTACAATGAGCAGTTCTTC. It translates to CASSGWTGGYYNEQFF.

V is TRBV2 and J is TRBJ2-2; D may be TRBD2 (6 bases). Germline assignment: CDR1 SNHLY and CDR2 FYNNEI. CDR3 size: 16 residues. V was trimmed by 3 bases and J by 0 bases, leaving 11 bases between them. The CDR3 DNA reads TGTGCCAGCAGTGAGGCTAGCGTTTCGAACACCGGGGAGCTGTTTTTT. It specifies CASSEASVSNTGELFF.

The chain's CDR3 is CAWSLAATYEQYF. CDR3 bases: TGTGCCTGGAGTCTGGCGGCCACCTACGAGCAGTACTTC. This sequence joins TRBV30 and TRBJ2-7, with D uncertain. The V gene lost 2 bases and the J gene lost 2 bases, with 10 bases spanning the gap. The CDR3 sequence is 13 residues long. Germline assignment: CDR1 GTSNPN and CDR2 SVGIG (reference sequence).

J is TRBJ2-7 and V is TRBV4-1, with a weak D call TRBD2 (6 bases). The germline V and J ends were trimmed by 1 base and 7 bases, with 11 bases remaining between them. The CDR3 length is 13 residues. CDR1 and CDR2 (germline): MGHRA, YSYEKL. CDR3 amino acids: CASSQVGAGEQYF. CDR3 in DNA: TGCGCCAGCAGCCAAGTTGGTGCGGGGGAGCAGTACTTC.

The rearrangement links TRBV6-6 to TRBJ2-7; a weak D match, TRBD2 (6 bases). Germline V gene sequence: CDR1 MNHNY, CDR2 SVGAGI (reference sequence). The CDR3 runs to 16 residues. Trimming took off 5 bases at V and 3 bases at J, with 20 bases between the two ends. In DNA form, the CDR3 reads TGTGCCAGCAGTACCCCAGTGGAGGGTCTTGACTACGAGCAGTACTTC. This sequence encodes CASSTPVEGLDYEQYF.

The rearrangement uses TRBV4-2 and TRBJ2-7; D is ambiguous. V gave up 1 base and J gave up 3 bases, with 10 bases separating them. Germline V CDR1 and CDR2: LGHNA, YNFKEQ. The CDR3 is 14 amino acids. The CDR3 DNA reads TGTGCCAGCAGCCAAGTTTTGGTCAGCTACGAGCAGTACTTC. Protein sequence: CASSQVLVSYEQYF.

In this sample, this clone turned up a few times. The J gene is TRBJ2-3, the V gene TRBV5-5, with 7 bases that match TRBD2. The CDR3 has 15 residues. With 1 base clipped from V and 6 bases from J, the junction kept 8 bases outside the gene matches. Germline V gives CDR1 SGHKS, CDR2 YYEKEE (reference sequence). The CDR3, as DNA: TGTGCCAGCAGCTTGTGGGTTCAGGGAGGGGATACGCAGTATTTT. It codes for CASSLWVQGGDTQYF.

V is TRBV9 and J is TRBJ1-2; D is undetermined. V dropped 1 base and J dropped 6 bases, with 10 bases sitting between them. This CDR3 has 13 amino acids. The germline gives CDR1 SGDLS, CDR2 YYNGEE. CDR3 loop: CASSVNPGDGYTF. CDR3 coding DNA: TGTGCCAGCAGCGTAAACCCGGGAGATGGCTACACCTTC.